Following are 2 T cell receptor beta chains from one sample sequenced in a study of T cell changes during pregnancy in multiple sclerosis. The table came from immunoSEQ multiplex PCR; TCRdb's copy has only in-frame clones and leaves some out. The sample includes over 25,000 clones, roughly 91% of them seen just once. Specimen: CD4+ T cells from peripheral blood mononuclear cells, collected in the second trimester of pregnancy. These TCRs come from a female donor with multiple sclerosis, enrolled in a pregnancy study.

The rearrangement uses TRBV7-9 and TRBJ1-5, with 9 bases fitting TRBD1. Germline CDR1 reads SEHNR; CDR2 reads FQNEAQ (reference sequence). The CDR3 consists of 16 residues. J gave up 5 bases and V 5 bases, and 10 bases lay outside the gene matches. The CDR3 sequence is CASSPWPTGGHQPQHF. CDR3 nucleotide sequence: TGTGCCAGCAGCCCGTGGCCCACAGGGGGCCATCAGCCCCAGCATTTT.

This rearrangement joins TRBV5-1 to TRBJ2-1, with 8 nucleotides matching TRBD1. The germline V gene has CDR1 SGHRS and CDR2 YFSETQ. CDR3 length: 14 residues. V dropped 4 bases and J dropped 10; count of bases not matched to a gene: 10. The CDR3: CASSGGQAVGEQFF. The CDR3 DNA follows: TGCGCCAGCAGCGGGGGACAGGCGGTCGGAGAGCAGTTCTTC.